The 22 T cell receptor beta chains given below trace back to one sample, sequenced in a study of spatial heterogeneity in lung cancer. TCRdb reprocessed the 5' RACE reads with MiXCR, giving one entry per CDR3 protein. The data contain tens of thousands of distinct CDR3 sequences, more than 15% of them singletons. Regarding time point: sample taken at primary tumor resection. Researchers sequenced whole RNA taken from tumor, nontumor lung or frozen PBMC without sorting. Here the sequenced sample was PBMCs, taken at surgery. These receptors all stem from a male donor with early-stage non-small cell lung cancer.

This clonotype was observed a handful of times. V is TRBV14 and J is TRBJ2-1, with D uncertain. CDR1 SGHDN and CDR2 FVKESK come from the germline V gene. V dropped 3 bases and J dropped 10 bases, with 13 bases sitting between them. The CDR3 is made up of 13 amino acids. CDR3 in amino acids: CASSQVRYGEQFF. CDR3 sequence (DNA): TGTGCCAGCAGCCAGGTCCGGTATGGCGAGCAGTTCTTC.

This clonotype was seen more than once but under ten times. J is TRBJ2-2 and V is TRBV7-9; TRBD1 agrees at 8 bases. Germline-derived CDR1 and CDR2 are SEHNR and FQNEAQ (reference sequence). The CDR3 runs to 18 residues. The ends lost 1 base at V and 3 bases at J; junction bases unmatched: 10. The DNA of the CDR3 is TGTGCCAGCAGCTTAGTTGACAGGGGTAGAGTCGACACCGGGGAGCTGTTTTTT. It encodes CASSLVDRGRVDTGELFF.

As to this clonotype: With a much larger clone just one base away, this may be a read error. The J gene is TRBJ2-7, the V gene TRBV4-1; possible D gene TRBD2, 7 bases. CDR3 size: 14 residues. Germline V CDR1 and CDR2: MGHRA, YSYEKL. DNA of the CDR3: TGCACCAGCAGCCATGGGAGGGGGGCCTACGAGCAGTACTTC. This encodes CTSSHGRGAYEQYF.

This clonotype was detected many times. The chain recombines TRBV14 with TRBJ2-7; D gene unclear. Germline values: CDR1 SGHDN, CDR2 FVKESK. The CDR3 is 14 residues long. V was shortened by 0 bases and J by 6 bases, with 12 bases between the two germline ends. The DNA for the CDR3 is TGTGCCAGCAGCCAAGACTTGGCGGCCGCCGAGCAGTACTTC. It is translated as CASSQDLAAAEQYF.

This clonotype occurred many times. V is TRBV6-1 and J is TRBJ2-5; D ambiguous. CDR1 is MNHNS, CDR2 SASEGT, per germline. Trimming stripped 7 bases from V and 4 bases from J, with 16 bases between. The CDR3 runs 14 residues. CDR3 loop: CASTPGQWRETQYF. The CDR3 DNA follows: TGTGCCAGCACCCCTGGGCAATGGCGAGAGACCCAGTACTTC.

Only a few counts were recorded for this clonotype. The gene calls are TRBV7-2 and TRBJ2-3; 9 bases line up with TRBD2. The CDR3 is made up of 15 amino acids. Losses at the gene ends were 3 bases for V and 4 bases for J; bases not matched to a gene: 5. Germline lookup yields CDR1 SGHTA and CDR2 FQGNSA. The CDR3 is CASSLRGGGADTQYF. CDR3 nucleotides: TGTGCCAGCAGCTTGCGGGGGGGCGGGGCAGATACGCAGTATTTT.

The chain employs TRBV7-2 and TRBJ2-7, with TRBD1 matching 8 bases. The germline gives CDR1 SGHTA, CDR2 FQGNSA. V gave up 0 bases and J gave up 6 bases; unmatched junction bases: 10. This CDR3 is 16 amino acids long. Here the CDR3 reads CASSLAEAGGIFEQYF. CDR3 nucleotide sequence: TGTGCCAGCAGCTTAGCAGAGGCAGGGGGCATCTTCGAGCAGTACTTC.

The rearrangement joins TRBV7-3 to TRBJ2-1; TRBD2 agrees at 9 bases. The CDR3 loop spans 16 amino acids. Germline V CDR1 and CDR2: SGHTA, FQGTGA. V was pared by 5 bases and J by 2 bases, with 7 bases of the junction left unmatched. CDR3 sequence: CASSPMGGGAYNEQFF. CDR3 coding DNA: TGTGCCAGCAGCCCCATGGGCGGGGGGGCCTACAATGAGCAGTTCTTC.

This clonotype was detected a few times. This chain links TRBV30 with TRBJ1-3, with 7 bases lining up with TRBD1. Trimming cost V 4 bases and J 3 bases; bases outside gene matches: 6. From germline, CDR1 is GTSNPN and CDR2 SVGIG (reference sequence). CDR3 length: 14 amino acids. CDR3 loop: CAWIDRVVGNTIYF. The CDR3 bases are TGTGCCTGGATCGACAGGGTGGTTGGAAACACCATATATTTT.

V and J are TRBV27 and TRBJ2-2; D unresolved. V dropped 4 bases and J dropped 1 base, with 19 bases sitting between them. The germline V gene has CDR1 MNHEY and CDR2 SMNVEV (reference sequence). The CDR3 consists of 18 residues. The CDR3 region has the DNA TGTGCCAGCAGTTCCCTAAAAGCCCTGCCGGGGAACACCGGGGAGCTGTTTTTT. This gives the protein CASSSLKALPGNTGELFF.

For the CDR3, the DNA is TGTGCCAGCAGTCCCTACGGGACAGCCCCCTCCTACGAGCAGTACTTC. It translates to CASSPYGTAPSYEQYF. This rearrangement joins TRBV28 to TRBJ2-7; 7 bases map to TRBD1. The V segment lost 5 bases and the J segment 0 bases; nucleotides outside the gene matches: 10. CDR1 is MDHEN and CDR2 is SYDVKM in the germline V gene. This CDR3 has 16 residues.

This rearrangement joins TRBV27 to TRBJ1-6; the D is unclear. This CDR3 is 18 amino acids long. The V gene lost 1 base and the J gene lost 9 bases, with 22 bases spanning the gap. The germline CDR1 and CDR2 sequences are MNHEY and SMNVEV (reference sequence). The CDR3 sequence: CASSLYRHRKGMSSPLHF. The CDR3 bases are TGTGCCAGCAGTTTATATCGGCACCGAAAGGGTATGAGTTCACCCCTCCACTTT.

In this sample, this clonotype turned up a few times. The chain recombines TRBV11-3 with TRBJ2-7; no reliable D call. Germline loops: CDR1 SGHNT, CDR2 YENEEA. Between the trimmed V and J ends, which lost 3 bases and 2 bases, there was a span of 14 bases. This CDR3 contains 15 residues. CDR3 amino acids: CASSFRPAETYEQYF. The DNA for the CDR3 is TGTGCCAGCAGCTTTAGGCCGGCGGAAACCTACGAGCAGTACTTC.

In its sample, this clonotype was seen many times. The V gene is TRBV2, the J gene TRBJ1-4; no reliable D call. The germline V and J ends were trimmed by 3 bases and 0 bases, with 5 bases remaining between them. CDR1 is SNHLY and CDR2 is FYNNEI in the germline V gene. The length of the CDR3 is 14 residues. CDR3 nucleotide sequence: TGTGCCAGCAGTGACGGATCAACTAATGAAAAACTGTTTTTT. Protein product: CASSDGSTNEKLFF.

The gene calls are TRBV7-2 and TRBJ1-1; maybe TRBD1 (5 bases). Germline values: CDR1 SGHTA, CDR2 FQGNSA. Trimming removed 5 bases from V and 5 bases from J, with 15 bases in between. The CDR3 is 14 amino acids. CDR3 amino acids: CASSRQGQVTEAFF. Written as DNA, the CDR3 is TGTGCCAGCAGCAGGCAGGGCCAGGTAACTGAAGCTTTCTTT.

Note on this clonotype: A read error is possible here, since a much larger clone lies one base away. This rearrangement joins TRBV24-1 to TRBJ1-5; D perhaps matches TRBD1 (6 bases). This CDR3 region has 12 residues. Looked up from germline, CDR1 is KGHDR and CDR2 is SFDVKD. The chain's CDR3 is CATSRGNHPQHF. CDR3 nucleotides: TGTGCCACGTCCAGGGGCAATCACCCCCAGCATTTT.

CDR3 nucleotides: TGCGCCAGCAGCCAAGTGCAGGGGTATGAAAAACTGTTTTTT. The encoded protein is CASSQVQGYEKLFF. The gene calls are TRBV4-1 and TRBJ1-4, with D tentatively TRBD1 (6 bases). Per the germline V gene, CDR1 is MGHRA and CDR2 is YSYEKL. Trimming left V 1 base short and J 6 bases short, with 9 bases between. There are 14 residues in the CDR3.

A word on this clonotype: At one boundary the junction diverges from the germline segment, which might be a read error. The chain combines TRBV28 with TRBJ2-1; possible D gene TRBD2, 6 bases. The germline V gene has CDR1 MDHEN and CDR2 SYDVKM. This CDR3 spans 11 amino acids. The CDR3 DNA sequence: TGTGCCAGCGGGCAACTTGGGGGACTCCTCTTC. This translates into CASGQLGGLLF.

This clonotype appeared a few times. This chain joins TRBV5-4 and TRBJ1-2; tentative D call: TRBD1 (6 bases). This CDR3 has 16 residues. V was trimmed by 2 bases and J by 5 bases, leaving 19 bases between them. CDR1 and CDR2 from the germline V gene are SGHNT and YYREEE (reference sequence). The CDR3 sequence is CASSFFSGADSYGYTF. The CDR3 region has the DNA TGTGCCAGCAGCTTTTTTTCGGGGGCCGATTCTTATGGCTACACCTTC.

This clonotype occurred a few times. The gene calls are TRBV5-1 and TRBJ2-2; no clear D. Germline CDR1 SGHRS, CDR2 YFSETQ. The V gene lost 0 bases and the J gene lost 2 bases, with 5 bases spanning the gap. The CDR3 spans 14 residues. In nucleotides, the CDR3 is TGCGCCAGCAGCTTGGAAAGTAACACCGGGGAGCTGTTTTTT. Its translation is CASSLESNTGELFF.

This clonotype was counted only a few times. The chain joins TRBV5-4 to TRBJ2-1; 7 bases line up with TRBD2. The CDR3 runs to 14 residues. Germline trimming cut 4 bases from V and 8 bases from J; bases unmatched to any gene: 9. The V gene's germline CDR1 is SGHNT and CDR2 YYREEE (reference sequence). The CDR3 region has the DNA TGTGCCAGCAGCACTGGACTAGACAGCCATGAGCAGTTCTTC. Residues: CASSTGLDSHEQFF.

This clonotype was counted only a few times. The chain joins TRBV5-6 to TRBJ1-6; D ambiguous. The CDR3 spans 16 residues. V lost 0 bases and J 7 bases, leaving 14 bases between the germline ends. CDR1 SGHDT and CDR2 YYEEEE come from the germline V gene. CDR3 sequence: CASSLGRRERNSPLHF. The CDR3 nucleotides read TGTGCCAGCAGCTTGGGAAGACGGGAGAGGAATTCACCCCTCCACTTT.